Below, one T cell receptor beta chain is given with its context. Antigen unknown. The same CDR3 is also encoded by other DNA sequences in this sample. The sample belongs to a study of T cell responses to AZD1222 COVID-19 vaccine. The CDR3 extends over 13 amino acids. V gave up 7 bases and J gave up 9 bases, with 16 bases separating them. Study-level findings and limits: Unmutated variant regions are reportedly targeted by nearly half of spike-specific TCRs. The span of vaccine-associated CD4 TCRs extended across spike, with dominance at 160-218 and 743-854. Donors, mostly white British, included more females; clonal diversity was possibly underestimated.

TCRdb keeps only in-frame clones here, not all; method: immunoSEQ multiplex PCR. The sample contains about 130,000 clones, under 95% of which appear only once. The sequence came from an adult in good health. The source was peripheral blood, collected on day 0 of AZD1222 vaccination. V usage is TRBV12-3 or TRBV12-4 and J usage is TRBJ2-4, with D possibly TRBD2 on 5 matching bases. The CDR3 coding sequence is TGTGCCAGCATCATAGGCTACGGAGGCATTCAGTACTTC. Translating it yields CASIIGYGGIQYF.